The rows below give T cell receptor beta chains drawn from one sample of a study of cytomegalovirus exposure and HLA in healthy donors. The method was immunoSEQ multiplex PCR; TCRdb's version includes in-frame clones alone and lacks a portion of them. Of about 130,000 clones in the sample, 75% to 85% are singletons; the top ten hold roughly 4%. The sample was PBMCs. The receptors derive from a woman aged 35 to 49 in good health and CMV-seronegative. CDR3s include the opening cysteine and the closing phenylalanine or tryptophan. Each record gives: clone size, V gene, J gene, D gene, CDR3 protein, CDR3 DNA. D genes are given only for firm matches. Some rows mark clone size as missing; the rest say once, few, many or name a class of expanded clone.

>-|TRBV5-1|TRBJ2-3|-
CASSTRGHTDTQYF
TGCGCCAGCAGCACCCGAGGTCACACAGATACGCAGTATTTT
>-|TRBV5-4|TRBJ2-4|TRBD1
CASSHWGTGENIQYF
TGTGCCAGCAGCCACTGGGGGACAGGGGAAAACATTCAGTACTTC
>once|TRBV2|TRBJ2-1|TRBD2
CASCTGTSTGEQFF
TGTGCCAGCTGTACCGGGACTAGCACGGGTGAGCAGTTCTTC
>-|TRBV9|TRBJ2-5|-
CASSAPGGQETQYF
TGTGCCAGCAGCGCCCCCGGGGGCCAAGAGACCCAGTACTTC
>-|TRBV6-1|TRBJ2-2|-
CASSEARHRANTGELFF
TGTGCCAGCAGTGAAGCCCGTCACAGGGCGAACACCGGGGAGCTGTTTTTT
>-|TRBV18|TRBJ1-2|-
CASSPRSDSKATRYGYTF
TGTGCCAGCTCACCTCGATCGGACAGCAAGGCTACTAGGTACGGCTACACCTTC
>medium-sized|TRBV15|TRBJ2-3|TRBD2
CATSSPPSSGGAPDTQYF
TGTGCCACCAGCTCTCCGCCCTCTAGCGGGGGGGCTCCAGATACGCAGTATTTT
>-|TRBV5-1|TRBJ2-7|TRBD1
CASSLGTGGYEQYF
TGCGCCAGCAGCTTGGGGACAGGGGGCTACGAGCAGTACTTC
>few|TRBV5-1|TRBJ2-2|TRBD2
CASSLAPGTSGGLPNTGELFF
TGCGCCAGCAGCTTAGCTCCCGGGACTAGCGGGGGCCTACCGAACACCGGGGAGCTGTTTTTT
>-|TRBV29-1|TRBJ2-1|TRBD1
CSVEDRDRGSYNEQFF
TGCAGCGTTGAGGACCGGGACAGGGGATCCTACAATGAGCAGTTCTTC
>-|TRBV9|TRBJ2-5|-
CASSPTEQETQYF
TGTGCCAGCAGCCCAACGGAGCAAGAGACCCAGTACTTC